This T cell receptor beta chain was retrieved from a study of CD8 T cells in Susac syndrome. Random hexamers were used to reverse transcribe roughly 0.5 to 1 ug of RNA. The amplification used immunoSEQ multiplex PCR on TCR beta CDR3; it spanned 54 Vbeta and 13 Jbeta. TCRdb recomputed calls from the immunoSEQ multiplex PCR reads with MiXCR, one row per CDR3 protein. The sample has around 280,000 distinct CDR3 sequences; under 95% are singletons. Findings of the study overall: It was acknowledged in the study that its TCR sequencing and HLA analysis involved a relatively small number of individuals.

The length of the CDR3 is 15 residues. The V and J ends lost 6 bases and 0 bases, in that order; junction bases with no gene match: 6. Germline values: CDR1 DFQATT, CDR2 SNEGSKA (reference sequence). On this clonotype: The antigen is undetermined.

The sequenced target, TCR beta, came from blood CD8+ and CD4+ T cells. This chain uses TRBV20-1 with TRBJ1-2, with TRBD1 matching over 11 bases. The clonotype originates from a human donor with multiple sclerosis. Sequencing input: CD4+ T cells from PBMCs. CDR3 residues: CSAAGQGVANYGYTF. The CDR3, as DNA: TGCAGTGCGGCGGGACAGGGGGTGGCTAACTATGGCTACACCTTC.